This T cell receptor beta chain was found in a study of shared clonotypes between healthy human individuals. Study-wide background: Ranging from 18 to 49 in age, donors were a couple of women and a few men.

This table comes from immunoSEQ multiplex PCR, and its TCRdb copy is limited to in-frame clones, with some not included. The sample yields roughly 1,600,000 clones, around 98.5% seen once. The receptor's source is a man aged 25-45 years in good health. The source material was naive CD4+ T cells sorted from blood. Indicated subset: CD45RA+ positively selected.

The CDR3 DNA reads as TGTGCCAGCACTCCCAGCTACCATACCATTCAGTACTTC. This sequence encodes CASTPSYHTIQYF. The chain links TRBV25-1 to TRBJ2-4; D gene ambiguous. The V gene's germline CDR1 is MGHDK and CDR2 SYGVNS. The CDR3 has 13 amino acids. Trimming shortened V by 7 bases and J by 9 bases, and 16 bases separated the two germline ends.